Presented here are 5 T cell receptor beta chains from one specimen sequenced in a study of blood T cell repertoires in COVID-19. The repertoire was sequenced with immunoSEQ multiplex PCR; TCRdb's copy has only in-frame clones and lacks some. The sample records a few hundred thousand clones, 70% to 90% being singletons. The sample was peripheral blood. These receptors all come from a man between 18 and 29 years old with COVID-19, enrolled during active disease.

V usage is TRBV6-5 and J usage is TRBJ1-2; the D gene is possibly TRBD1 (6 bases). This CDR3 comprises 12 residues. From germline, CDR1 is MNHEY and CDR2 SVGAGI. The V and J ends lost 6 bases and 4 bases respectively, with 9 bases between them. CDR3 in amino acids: CASRLQGYGYTF. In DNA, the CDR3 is TGTGCCAGCAGGCTACAGGGCTATGGCTACACCTTC.

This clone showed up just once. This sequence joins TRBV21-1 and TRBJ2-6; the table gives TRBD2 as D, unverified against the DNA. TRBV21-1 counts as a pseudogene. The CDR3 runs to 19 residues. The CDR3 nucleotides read TGTGCCGGACGGGACTTTTTTCACACCTCTTTCTCTGGGGCCAACGTCCTGACTTTC. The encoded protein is CAGRDFFHTSFSGANVLTF.

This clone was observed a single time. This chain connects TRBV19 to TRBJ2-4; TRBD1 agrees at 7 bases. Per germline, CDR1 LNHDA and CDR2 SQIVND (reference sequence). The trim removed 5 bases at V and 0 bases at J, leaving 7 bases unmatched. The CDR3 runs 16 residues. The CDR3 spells CASSPGQILAKNIQYF. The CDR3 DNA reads TGTGCCAGTAGTCCGGGACAGATCCTAGCCAAAAACATTCAGTACTTC.

CDR3: CASSLVGGSPLHF. As DNA, the CDR3 is TGTGCCAGCAGTCTGGTGGGGGGTTCACCCCTCCACTTT. The chain couples TRBV5-6 to TRBJ1-6, with D possibly matching TRBD1 (5 bases). The CDR3 consists of 13 residues. V gave up 5 bases and J gave up 9 bases, with 12 bases separating them. Germline lookup yields CDR1 SGHDT and CDR2 YYEEEE.

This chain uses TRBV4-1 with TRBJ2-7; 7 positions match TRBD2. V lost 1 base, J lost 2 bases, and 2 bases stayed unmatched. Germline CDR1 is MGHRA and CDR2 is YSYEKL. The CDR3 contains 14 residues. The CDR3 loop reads CASSQGRGAYEQYF. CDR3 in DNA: TGCGCCAGCAGCCAAGGACGGGGGGCCTACGAGCAGTACTTC.